The rows below give T cell receptor beta chains drawn from one sample of a study of T cell changes during pregnancy in multiple sclerosis. Some clones are missing from TCRdb's copy, which holds only in-frame ones; the method was immunoSEQ multiplex PCR. The table includes approximately 25,000 clones, 88% detected once. The sequenced sample was CD4+ T cells from peripheral blood mononuclear cells, obtained in the first trimester of pregnancy. Receptors originate from a female donor in good health, enrolled as a control in a pregnancy study. Both conserved end residues are part of each CDR3. A D gene is named only where the DNA matches it firmly. The size field is filled for only some rows; it gives once, few, many or a size class.

TRBV7-8	.	TRBD1	TRBJ2-3	CASSRLGAGGLVDTQYF	TGTGCCAGCAGCCGCTTAGGCGCAGGGGGCCTAGTTGATACGCAGTATTTT
TRBV11-1	once	TRBD2	TRBJ2-3	CASSLESGGTTQYF	TGTGCCAGCAGCTTAGAATCCGGGGGGACTACGCAGTATTTT
TRBV15	.	.	TRBJ2-1	CATSRDSELRNEQFF	TGTGCCACCAGCAGAGATAGCGAATTGCGCAATGAGCAGTTCTTC
TRBV6-1	medium-sized	.	TRBJ2-7	CASRKNRVHEQYF	TGTGCCAGCAGAAAAAACAGGGTCCACGAGCAGTACTTC
TRBV19	.	.	TRBJ1-2	CASTPFGREHGYTF	TGTGCCAGTACTCCCTTCGGGCGGGAGCATGGCTACACCTTC
TRBV30	.	TRBD2	TRBJ2-3	CAWSVFRGGAADTQYF	TGTGCCTGGAGTGTATTCCGCGGGGGGGCTGCAGATACGCAGTATTTT
TRBV20-1	few	TRBD1	TRBJ2-7	CSGGQGDEQYF	TGCAGTGGTGGACAGGGGGACGAGCAGTACTTC
TRBV6-4	.	.	TRBJ1-1	CASSDSFRVMNTEAFF	TGTGCCAGCAGTGACTCTTTTCGGGTTATGAACACTGAAGCTTTCTTT
TRBV7-2	.	.	TRBJ1-5	CASSVRGDQPQHF	TGTGCTTCCTCGGTCCGGGGGGATCAGCCCCAGCATTTT
TRBV25-1	.	.	TRBJ1-2	CASSPPDGANYGYTF	TGTGCCAGCTCCCCCCCGGATGGAGCTAACTATGGCTACACCTTC
TRBV25-1	.	.	TRBJ1-6	CASSNTGNSPLHF	TGTGCCAGCAGTAATACAGGAAATTCACCCCTCCACTTT
TRBV5-6	.	TRBD2	TRBJ2-3	CASSMSGRITDTQYF	TGTGCCAGCAGCATGAGCGGGAGGATCACAGATACGCAGTATTTT
TRBV11-2	.	.	TRBJ2-2	CASSSVRGNTGELFF	TGTGCCAGCAGCTCGGTTAGGGGGAACACCGGGGAGCTGTTTTTT
TRBV15	.	TRBD2	TRBJ2-1	CATSRDIQREGKNWWNEQFF	TGTGCCACCAGCAGAGATATCCAGCGGGAGGGAAAAAATTGGTGGAATGAGCAGTTCTTC
TRBV7-7	.	TRBD2	TRBJ2-7	CASSLNAPGLAGSEQYF	TGTGCTAGCAGCTTAAACGCTCCGGGACTAGCGGGAAGTGAGCAGTACTTC
TRBV6-1	.	.	TRBJ2-2	CATYLRANTGELFF	TGTGCCACCTACCTGAGGGCGAACACCGGGGAGCTGTTTTTT
TRBV18	.	.	TRBJ1-1	CASSTTSHLMNTEAFF	TGTGCCAGCTCAACGACAAGCCACCTGATGAACACTGAAGCTTTCTTT